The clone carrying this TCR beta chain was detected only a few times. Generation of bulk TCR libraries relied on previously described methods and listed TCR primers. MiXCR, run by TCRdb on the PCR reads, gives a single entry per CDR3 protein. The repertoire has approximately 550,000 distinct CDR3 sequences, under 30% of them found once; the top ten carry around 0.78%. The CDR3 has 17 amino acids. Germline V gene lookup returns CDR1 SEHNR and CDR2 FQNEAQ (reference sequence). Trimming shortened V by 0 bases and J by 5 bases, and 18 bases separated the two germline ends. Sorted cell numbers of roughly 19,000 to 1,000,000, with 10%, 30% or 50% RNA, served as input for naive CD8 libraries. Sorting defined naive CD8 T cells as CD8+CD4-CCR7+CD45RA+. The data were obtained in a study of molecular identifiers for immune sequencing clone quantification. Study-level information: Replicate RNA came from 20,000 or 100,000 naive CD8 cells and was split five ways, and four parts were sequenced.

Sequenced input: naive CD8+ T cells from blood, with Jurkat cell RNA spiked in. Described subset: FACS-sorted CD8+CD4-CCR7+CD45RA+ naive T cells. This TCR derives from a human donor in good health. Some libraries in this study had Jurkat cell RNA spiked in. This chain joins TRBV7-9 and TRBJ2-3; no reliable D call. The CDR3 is CASSLAHQRARGDTQYF. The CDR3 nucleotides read TGTGCCAGCAGCTTAGCGCATCAACGAGCCAGAGGAGATACGCAGTATTTT.